Shown below are 3 T cell receptor beta chains from a single sample sequenced in a study of blood T cell repertoires in COVID-19. Here immunoSEQ multiplex PCR was the method, and the copy in TCRdb shows in-frame clones only, minus some. The data show 65,000 to 70,000 clones, approximately 84% seen once. Material: peripheral blood. These receptors all come from a woman aged 55 to 70 with acute or convalescent COVID-19.

The chain combines TRBV30 with TRBJ1-2; 8 bases map to TRBD1. This CDR3 is 14 amino acids long. Germline values: CDR1 GTSNPN, CDR2 SVGIG (reference sequence). The V segment lost 3 bases and the J segment 0 bases; nucleotides outside the gene matches: 3. The CDR3 nucleotides read TGTGCCTGGAGCCCAGGGGGCCCTAACTATGGCTACACCTTC. Residues: CAWSPGGPNYGYTF.

The CDR3 DNA follows: TGCAGCGTTGAGGCTAGCGGGGGCCAACTTTACAATGAGCAGTTCTTC. This translates into CSVEASGGQLYNEQFF. V is TRBV29-1 and J is TRBJ2-1; 10 nucleotides agree with TRBD2. The CDR3 runs to 16 residues. Losses at the gene ends were 3 bases for V and 4 bases for J; bases not matched to a gene: 9. Germline V gives CDR1 SQVTM, CDR2 ANQGSEA.

This clone was seen a handful of times. The chain has TRBV12-5 and TRBJ2-2, with 8 bases lining up with TRBD1. V lost 3 bases, J lost 1 base, and 1 base stayed unmatched. Germline V gene sequence: CDR1 LGHNT, CDR2 FRNRAP. The CDR3 is 15 amino acids. CDR3 DNA: TGTGCTAGTGGTTTCGACAGGGGGAACACCGGGGAGCTGTTTTTT. This codes for CASGFDRGNTGELFF.